The TCR beta chain under discussion was sequenced for a study of T cells in Graves' hyperthyroidism and ophthalmopathy. Study overall: The authors collected peripheral blood at initial diagnosis, before any treatment.

Germline CDR1 reads GTSNPN; CDR2 reads SVGIG (reference sequence). The CDR3 extends over 14 amino acids. Trimming took 2 bases from V and 8 from J, leaving 13 bases between them. Using RNA transcripts as the source, TCR beta CDR3 regions were amplified. The study used the HTBI primer set for a first-round RT-PCR of the TCR CDR3. TCRdb recomputed calls from the multiplex PCR reads with MiXCR, one row per CDR3 protein. The sample contains about 200,000 distinct CDR3 sequences, around 17% of which appear only once. The sample holds many counts of this clonotype. The chain joins TRBV30 to TRBJ1-6; TRBD1 might be the D (5 bases). The sequenced material came from blood. The receptor comes from a man in his forties or fifties with Graves' hyperthyroidism. CDR3 loop: CAWSLRGADSPLHF. As DNA, the CDR3 is TGTGCCTGGAGTCTTAGGGGCGCGGATTCACCCCTCCACTTT.